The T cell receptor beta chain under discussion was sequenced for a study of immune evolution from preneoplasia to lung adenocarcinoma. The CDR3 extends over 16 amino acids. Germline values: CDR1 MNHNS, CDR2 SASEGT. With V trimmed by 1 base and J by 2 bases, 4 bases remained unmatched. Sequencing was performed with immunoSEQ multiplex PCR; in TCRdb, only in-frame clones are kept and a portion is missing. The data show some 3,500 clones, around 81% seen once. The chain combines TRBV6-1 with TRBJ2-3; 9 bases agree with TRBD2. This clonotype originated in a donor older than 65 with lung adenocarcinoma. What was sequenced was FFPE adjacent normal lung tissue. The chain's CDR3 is CASSEVPSGNTDTQYF. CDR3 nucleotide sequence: TGTGCCAGCAGTGAAGTTCCTAGCGGGAACACAGATACGCAGTATTTT.